These T cell receptor beta chains were read from a single sample in a study of blood T cells in healthy people across ages. TCRdb used MiXCR to reprocess the 5' RACE reads, holding one entry per CDR3 protein. This table holds about 1.4 million distinct CDR3 sequences, 55% to 75% found once. The sequenced material came from blood. These receptors were taken from a man aged 18-30 years in good health. CDR3s leave out the opening cysteine and the closing phenylalanine or tryptophan.

V gene: TRBV5-1
J gene: -
CDR3 protein: ASSLAGQGGEQY

V gene: TRBV20-1
J gene: TRBJ2-3
CDR3 protein: SAKGLAEITDTQY

V gene: TRBV10-3
J gene: TRBJ2-4
CDR3 protein: AISDQGGGNIQY

V gene: TRBV5-1
J gene: TRBJ2-1
CDR3 protein: ASSLAGSGNYNEQF

V gene: TRBV20-1
J gene: TRBJ2-7
CDR3 protein: SAREWQYEQY

V gene: TRBV7-2
J gene: TRBJ1-1
CDR3 protein: ASKVLGDTEAF

V gene: TRBV28
J gene: TRBJ1-1
CDR3 protein: ASSFRTGAPERTEAF

V gene: TRBV3-1
J gene: TRBJ2-4
CDR3 protein: ASNDRRSHIQY

V gene: TRBV10-1
J gene: -
CDR3 protein: ASSEQGRVEQY

V gene: TRBV19
J gene: TRBJ1-1
CDR3 protein: ASKGRRNTEAF